This TCR beta chain originates from a study of cytomegalovirus exposure and HLA in healthy donors. The J segment lost 2 bases and the V segment lost 5 bases, leaving 7 bases of the junction unmatched. Germline loops: CDR1 SGHAT, CDR2 FQNNGV. The CDR3 has 16 amino acids. Comment on this clone: What it recognizes is unknown.

Study conclusions and caveats: A previous analysis found most TCR beta V segments productive roughly 87% or roughly 30% of the time.

In the PCR, 60 Vbeta and 13 Jbeta primers were used. The method was immunoSEQ multiplex PCR; TCRdb's version includes in-frame clones alone and lacks a portion of them. The table includes over 150,000 clones, roughly 77% detected once. The sample was PBMCs. The chain couples TRBV11-2 to TRBJ2-2, with TRBD2 matching over 8 bases. The sequence was obtained from a man aged 25-40 years in good health and CMV-seropositive. The chain's CDR3 is CASSPLAVTNTGELFF. CDR3 DNA: TGTGCCAGCAGCCCACTAGCGGTAACAAACACCGGGGAGCTGTTTTTT.